This T cell receptor beta chain stems from a study of T cells after yellow fever vaccination. The CDR3 contains 14 residues. The ends lost 2 bases at V and 5 bases at J; junction bases unmatched: 6. They built TCR cDNA with 5'RACE template switching, a step that put in a universal primer site and UMIs. Each CDR3 protein is one row after TCRdb ran MiXCR on the 5' RACE reads. There are approximately 250,000 distinct CDR3 sequences in the sample; over 4.5% occur only once, and approximately 3.5% lies in the top ten. This chain joins TRBV23-1 and TRBJ2-7, with 7 bases lining up with TRBD2. TRBV23-1 is given ORF status, its function remaining uncertain. The sequencing used CD4+ T cells sorted from PBMCs, collected on the day of the yellow fever booster vaccination. The receptor was derived from a man aged 18-30 years who received the YFV17D yellow fever vaccine. The CDR3 DNA reads as TGCGCCAGCAGTCAACCTCGACGGGGGGACGAGCAGTACTTC. This translates into CASSQPRRGDEQYF.